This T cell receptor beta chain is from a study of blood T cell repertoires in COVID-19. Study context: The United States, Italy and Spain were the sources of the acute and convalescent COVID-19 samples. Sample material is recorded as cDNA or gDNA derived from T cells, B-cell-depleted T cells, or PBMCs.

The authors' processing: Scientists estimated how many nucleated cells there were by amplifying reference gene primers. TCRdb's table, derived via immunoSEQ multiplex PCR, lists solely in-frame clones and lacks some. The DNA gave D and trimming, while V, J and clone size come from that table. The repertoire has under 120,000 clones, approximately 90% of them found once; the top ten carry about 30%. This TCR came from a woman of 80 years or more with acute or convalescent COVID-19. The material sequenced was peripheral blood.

This CDR3 reads CASSSTGETKNIQYF. In nucleotides, the CDR3 is TGTGCCAGCTCATCGACAGGGGAGACCAAAAACATTCAGTACTTC. The gene calls are TRBV18 and TRBJ2-4; 8 bases map to TRBD1. J lost 2 bases, V lost 5 bases, and 5 bases had no gene match. The CDR3 runs to 15 residues. Per the germline V gene, CDR1 is KGHSH and CDR2 is LQKENI. The full variable domain, its missing parts supplied by reference TRBV18 and TRBJ2-4, is NAGVMQNPRHLVRRRGQEARLRCSPMKGHSHVYWYRQLPEEGLKFMVYLQKENIIDESGMPKERFSAEFPKEGPSILRIQQVVRGDSAAYFCASSSTGETKNIQYFGAGTRLSVL.